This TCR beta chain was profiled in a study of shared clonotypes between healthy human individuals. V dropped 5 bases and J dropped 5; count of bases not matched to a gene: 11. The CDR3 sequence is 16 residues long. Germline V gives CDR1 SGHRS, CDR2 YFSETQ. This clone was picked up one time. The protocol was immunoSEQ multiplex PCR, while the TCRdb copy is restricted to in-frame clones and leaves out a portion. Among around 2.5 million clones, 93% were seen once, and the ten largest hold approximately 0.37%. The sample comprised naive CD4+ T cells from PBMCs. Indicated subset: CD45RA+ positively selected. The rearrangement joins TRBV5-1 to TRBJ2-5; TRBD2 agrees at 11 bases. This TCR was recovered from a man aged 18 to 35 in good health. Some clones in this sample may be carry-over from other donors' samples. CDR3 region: CASSLTSGRKGETQYF. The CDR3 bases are TGCGCCAGCAGTCTAACTAGCGGGAGAAAGGGTGAGACCCAGTACTTC.